This T cell receptor (beta chain) comes out of a study of beta chain features in type 1 diabetes. Per germline, CDR1 SGHVS and CDR2 FNYEAQ. This CDR3 spans 13 amino acids. Trimming at V came to 1 base and at J to 15 bases, leaving 9 bases not matched to a gene. Since all of the isolated RNA was reverse transcribed, expressed TCRB transcripts were what got sequenced. Here immunoSEQ multiplex PCR was the method, and the copy in TCRdb shows in-frame clones only, minus some. The table has about 400,000 clones, 10% to 15% seen once. Material for sequencing was naive CD4+ T cells from blood. The chain links TRBV7-6 to TRBJ2-1; TRBD1 matches at 7 bases. This sequence was found in a man aged 18 to 30 in good health. DNA of the CDR3: TGTGCCAGCAGCTTAGGGAGACAGGGTAAAGCGTTCTTC. Protein product: CASSLGRQGKAFF.